These 22 T cell receptor beta chains were all obtained from the same sample, sequenced in a study of response to subunit inactivated influenza vaccine. Each CDR3 protein gets one entry after TCRdb re-called the RT-PCR reads with MiXCR. The data show 200,000 to 300,000 distinct CDR3 sequences, with 9% to 15% seen just once and 7.8% held by the top ten. Sequences were derived from non-naive T cells sorted from PBMCs, sampled roughly 2 weeks before vaccination. Receptor source: a man aged 45 to 65 who received an inactivated influenza vaccine.

This clonotype was picked up a small number of times. The chain is built from TRBV7-9 and TRBJ2-7; D gene uncertain. V was cut by 5 bases and J by 2 bases, with 13 bases left in between. The CDR3 is 14 amino acids. Per the germline V gene, CDR1 is SEHNR and CDR2 is FQNEAQ (reference sequence). This CDR3 is CASSPRVPTYEQYF. CDR3 sequence (DNA): TGTGCCAGCAGCCCCCGGGTACCAACCTACGAGCAGTACTTC.

This clonotype was observed a handful of times. V is TRBV4-3 and J is TRBJ2-1; 10 bases map to TRBD2. Per germline, CDR1 LGHNA and CDR2 YSLEER. The CDR3 covers 16 residues. Unmatched junction bases numbered 10, after V lost 3 bases and J lost 8 bases. CDR3 sequence reads: CASSQRTSGAWDEQFF. In DNA, the CDR3 is TGCGCCAGCAGCCAGAGGACTAGCGGCGCCTGGGATGAGCAGTTCTTC.

This clonotype was seen a handful of times. The chain uses TRBV18 and TRBJ1-2; D uncertain. Trimming shortened V by 2 bases and J by 3 bases, and 10 bases separated the two germline ends. The V gene's germline CDR1 is KGHSH and CDR2 LQKENI. CDR3 length equals 14 residues. CDR3 protein: CASSPSLAYYGYTF. For the CDR3, the DNA is TGTGCCAGCTCACCAAGTTTGGCCTACTATGGCTACACCTTC. Using reference TRBV18 and TRBJ1-2 for the parts outside the CDR3, the full variable domain is NAGVMQNPRHLVRRRGQEARLRCSPMKGHSHVYWYRQLPEEGLKFMVYLQKENIIDESGMPKERFSAEFPKEGPSILRIQQVVRGDSAAYFCASSPSLAYYGYTFGSGTRLTVV.

V usage is TRBV28 and J usage is TRBJ2-5, with TRBD2 as a possible D gene (5 bases). Trimming left V 5 bases short and J 5 bases short, with 12 bases between. The V gene's germline CDR1 is MDHEN and CDR2 SYDVKM. The CDR3 contains 13 residues. CDR3 in DNA: TGTGCCAGCAGTCCTGGGAGTTATGAGACCCAGTACTTC. As protein: CASSPGSYETQYF.

V and J are TRBV7-6 and TRBJ1-4, with D unclear. Germline lookup yields CDR1 SGHVS and CDR2 FNYEAQ. The germline V and J ends were trimmed by 1 base and 12 bases, with 15 bases remaining between them. CDR3 length: 14 amino acids. CDR3 residues: CASSLGPARAQLFF. The CDR3 DNA is TGTGCCAGCAGCTTAGGTCCAGCGAGGGCGCAACTGTTTTTT.

The J gene is TRBJ2-5, the V gene TRBV9; D possibly corresponds to TRBD1 (5 bases). The CDR3 length is 12 residues. V dropped 4 bases and J dropped 7 bases, with 11 bases sitting between them. Germline CDR1 and CDR2: SGDLS and YYNGEE. The CDR3 region is CASSKGLGTQYF. CDR3 bases: TGTGCCAGCAGCAAGGGGCTGGGGACCCAGTACTTC.

This clonotype came up a few times. The V and J genes are TRBV28 and TRBJ2-7; weak D call: TRBD2 (6 bases). The germline V gene encodes CDR1 MDHEN and CDR2 SYDVKM. Trimming shortened V by 5 bases and J by 1 base, and 12 bases separated the two germline ends. The CDR3 is made up of 14 amino acids. The CDR3 sequence: CASSGYGTSYEQYF. The CDR3 DNA follows: TGTGCCAGCAGTGGGTATGGGACTTCCTACGAGCAGTACTTC.

V is TRBV19 and J is TRBJ2-4; 8 bases map to TRBD1. CDR1 and CDR2 (germline): LNHDA, SQIVND (reference sequence). CDR3 length equals 14 residues. After removal of 4 bases from V and 8 bases from J, the junction contained 7 bases not matched to a gene. The CDR3 bases are TGTGCCAGTAGTACCAGAAACAGGGGGGACATTCAGTACTTC. This sequence encodes CASSTRNRGDIQYF.

The chain uses TRBV4-1 and TRBJ1-5, with D tentatively TRBD1 (5 bases). The CDR3 has 16 residues. V was pared by 0 bases and J by 7 bases, with 16 bases between. Germline lookup yields CDR1 MGHRA and CDR2 YSYEKL. CDR3 nucleotide sequence: TGCGCCAGCAGCCAAGAAATTGCAGGGAGCAGGCAGCCCCAGCATTTT. This encodes CASSQEIAGSRQPQHF.

The V call is TRBV29-1, the J call TRBJ1-3; D call uncertain. The CDR3 sequence is 13 residues long. V gave up 4 bases and J gave up 0 bases, with 7 bases separating them. Germline-derived CDR1 and CDR2 are SQVTM and ANQGSEA. This CDR3 reads CSVAPGSGNTIYF. The CDR3 DNA reads as TGCAGCGTTGCCCCAGGCTCTGGAAACACCATATATTTT.

The genes are TRBV30 and TRBJ1-5; weak D call: TRBD1 (5 bases). Germline CDR1 and CDR2: GTSNPN and SVGIG (reference sequence). This CDR3 comprises 13 residues. V lost 0 bases to trimming and J lost 6 bases, with 9 bases between them. The CDR3 spells CAWSVGGAQPQHF. The CDR3 bases are TGTGCCTGGAGTGTAGGAGGGGCTCAGCCCCAGCATTTT.

The sample holds many counts of this clonotype. This sequence joins TRBV29-1 and TRBJ2-7, with 7 bases identical to TRBD1. CDR3 length: 15 amino acids. CDR1 is SQVTM, CDR2 ANQGSEA, per germline. J lost 2 bases, V lost 1 base, and 8 bases had no gene match. CDR3 DNA sequence: TGCAGCGTTGAAGGACAGGGAGAGGGTACCTACGAGCAGTACTTC. Translated: CSVEGQGEGTYEQYF.

This clonotype turned up a few times. The CDR3 bases are TGCGCCAGCACGGGGCAGACGAACACCGGGGAGCTGTTTTTT. This sequence encodes CASTGQTNTGELFF. The V and J genes are TRBV10-2 and TRBJ2-2; possibly TRBD1 or TRBD2 for D (5 bases each). The CDR3 is 14 amino acids. The germline V gene encodes CDR1 WSHSY and CDR2 SAAADI. The V and J ends lost 7 bases and 0 bases respectively, with 9 bases between them.

This clonotype was counted at least ten times. The gene calls are TRBV9 and TRBJ1-5, with D perhaps TRBD1 (5 bases). The CDR3 runs to 14 residues. V shed 0 bases and J shed 4 bases, with 8 bases lying between them. Germline CDR1 is SGDLS and CDR2 is YYNGEE. This CDR3 is CASSVDGANQPQHF. CDR3 nucleotides: TGTGCCAGCAGCGTAGATGGGGCGAATCAGCCCCAGCATTTT.

The chain is built from TRBV7-2 and TRBJ2-4; 7 positions agree with TRBD1. The CDR3 loop spans 15 amino acids. Losses at the gene ends were 5 bases for V and 1 base for J; bases not matched to a gene: 5. Germline CDR1 SGHTA, CDR2 FQGNSA. In DNA, the CDR3 is TGTGCCAGCAGCCGTACAGGGGATGCCAAAAACATTCAGTACTTC. Encoded protein: CASSRTGDAKNIQYF.

This clonotype was picked up a small number of times. This rearrangement joins TRBV11-2 to TRBJ2-7; maybe TRBD2 (6 bases). The CDR3 is made up of 14 amino acids. Germline V gene sequence: CDR1 SGHAT, CDR2 FQNNGV. The V end was cut by 5 bases, the J end by 3 bases, with 14 bases between. The CDR3 protein is CASSPRDLIYEQYF. The CDR3 coding sequence is TGTGCCAGCAGCCCTCGGGACTTAATCTACGAGCAGTACTTC. The full variable domain, in which reference TRBV11-2 and TRBJ2-7 provide the parts outside the CDR3, is EAGVAQSPRYKIIEKRQSVAFWCNPISGHATLYWYQQILGQGPKLLIQFQNNGVVDDSQLPKDRFSAERLKGVDSTLKIQPAKLEDSAVYLCASSPRDLIYEQYFGPGTRLTVT.

This clonotype was observed a few times. The rearrangement links TRBV27 to TRBJ2-1; maybe TRBD2 (6 bases). Germline CDR1 reads MNHEY; CDR2 reads SMNVEV (reference sequence). There are 16 residues in the CDR3. V dropped 7 bases and J dropped 0 bases, with 16 bases sitting between them. The CDR3 DNA follows: TGTGCCAGCACCAGGGTCGGAGGGAGCTCCTACAATGAGCAGTTCTTC. It specifies CASTRVGGSSYNEQFF.

A few counts support this clonotype. V and J are TRBV7-8 and TRBJ1-2; D is unresolved. The germline V gene has CDR1 SGHVS and CDR2 FQNEAQ. The CDR3 runs 12 residues. V was pared by 5 bases and J by 3 bases, with 7 bases between. CDR3 sequence: CASSAHYYGYTF. Written as DNA, the CDR3 is TGTGCCAGCAGCGCACACTACTATGGCTACACCTTC.

In DNA, the CDR3 is TGTGCCAGCAGCGAAGGTCTGATTGCGCGGGGGGTAACAGATACGCAGTATTTT. Amino acid sequence: CASSEGLIARGVTDTQYF. The chain carries TRBV9 and TRBJ2-3; 8 bases are a match to TRBD2. The V gene's germline CDR1 is SGDLS and CDR2 YYNGEE. The CDR3 runs to 18 residues. J lost 3 bases, V lost 3 bases, and 15 bases had no gene match.

The chain recombines TRBV20-1 with TRBJ2-5; D call uncertain. V lost 2 bases and J lost 3, with 10 bases in between. The CDR3 runs 13 residues. Looked up from germline, CDR1 is DFQATT and CDR2 is SNEGSKA (reference sequence). As DNA, the CDR3 is TGCAGTGCTAGATCGGCTAGGAAAGAGACCCAGTACTTC. Amino acid sequence: CSARSARKETQYF.

This chain connects TRBV4-1 to TRBJ2-4, with D unresolved. V was shortened by 2 bases and J by 4 bases, with 9 bases between the two germline ends. CDR1 and CDR2 from the germline V gene are MGHRA and YSYEKL. The CDR3 extends over 14 amino acids. CDR3 sequence: CASSQQDQKNIQYF. The DNA for the CDR3 is TGCGCCAGCAGCCAACAGGACCAAAAAAACATTCAGTACTTC.

This clonotype was detected a few times. The chain recombines TRBV2 with TRBJ2-1, with 7 nucleotides matching TRBD2. After removal of 4 bases from V and 7 bases from J, the junction contained 1 base not matched to a gene. There are 12 residues in the CDR3. In germline, CDR1 is SNHLY, CDR2 FYNNEI. The CDR3 sequence is CASSASGNEQFF. The DNA of the CDR3 is TGTGCCAGCAGTGCTAGCGGAAATGAGCAGTTCTTC.